Each of the 20 T cell receptor beta chains below was sequenced from the same sample in a study of graft-versus-host responses after intestinal transplantation. These receptors' antigens are unknown. Assay: immunoSEQ multiplex PCR; the TCRdb copy retains only in-frame clones and omits some. The table has 40,000 to 55,000 clones, 85% to 95% seen once. Sequenced material: unstimulated CD8+ T cells sorted from spleen or lymph node cells, taken before transplant. Source of these receptors: a human donor who was the organ donor for an intestinal transplant.

This clone was recorded only once. The chain has TRBV6-1 and TRBJ1-2, with D maybe TRBD1 (6 bases). V gave up 3 bases and J gave up 7 bases, with 21 bases separating them. Germline V gene lookup returns CDR1 MNHNS and CDR2 SASEGT. The CDR3 is 16 amino acids. CDR3 coding DNA: TGTGCCAGCAGTGATCGGTACAGGGCCGCGTCGAGTGGCTACACCTTC. Its translation: CASSDRYRAASSGYTF.

The genes are TRBV6-5 and TRBJ1-2; D ambiguous. The V gene lost 6 bases and the J gene lost 11 bases, with 22 bases spanning the gap. Germline V gene sequence: CDR1 MNHEY, CDR2 SVGAGI. The CDR3 spans 14 residues. The CDR3 region has the DNA TGTGCCAGCAGCCCCGATTCCCTCGGTGATTTATACACCTTC. Its translation is CASSPDSLGDLYTF.

CDR3 sequence (DNA): TGTGCCTGGGCCGGTCCCTCTGACGAGCAGTACTTC. It codes for CAWAGPSDEQYF. The J gene is TRBJ2-7, the V gene TRBV30; no reliable D call. Germline V CDR1 and CDR2: GTSNPN, SVGIG (reference sequence). The germline V and J ends were trimmed by 5 bases and 5 bases, with 13 bases remaining between them. The CDR3 length is 12 residues.

Only a few counts were recorded for this clone. The rearrangement links TRBV5-6 to TRBJ2-1; 11 nucleotides line up with TRBD2. CDR1 SGHDT and CDR2 YYEEEE come from the germline V gene. The CDR3 is 17 residues long. Unmatched junction bases numbered 6, after V lost 0 bases and J lost 4 bases. Here the CDR3 reads CASSLAVAGGSYNEQFF. In nucleotides, the CDR3 is TGTGCCAGCAGCTTGGCGGTAGCGGGGGGGAGTTACAATGAGCAGTTCTTC.

CDR3 region: CASSRLGGGVGGEQYF. The CDR3 nucleotides read TGTGCCAGCAGCCGCCTCGGCGGGGGAGTTGGAGGGGAGCAGTACTTC. The chain carries TRBV28 and TRBJ2-7, with 7 positions matching TRBD2. Unmatched junction bases numbered 18, after V lost 6 bases and J lost 7 bases. The CDR3 is 16 residues long. CDR1 is MDHEN, CDR2 SYDVKM, per germline.

The chain joins TRBV11-3 to TRBJ2-5, with a possible D match to TRBD1 (6 bases). CDR3 length: 15 residues. Between the trimmed V and J ends, which lost 5 bases and 4 bases, there was a span of 17 bases. Looked up from germline, CDR1 is SGHNT and CDR2 is YENEEA. The DNA of the CDR3 is TGTGCCAGCAGCATCACATGGACAGACGGAGAGACCCAGTACTTC. This gives the protein CASSITWTDGETQYF.

J is TRBJ1-2 and V is TRBV18; a possible D gene is TRBD1 (6 bases). The CDR3 is 13 amino acids. CDR1 is KGHSH, CDR2 LQKENI, per germline. V lost 3 bases and J 4 bases, leaving 9 bases between the germline ends. The CDR3 coding sequence is TGTGCCAGCTCACCCATGGACAGCTATGGCTACACCTTC. Protein: CASSPMDSYGYTF.

The J gene is TRBJ2-5, the V gene TRBV10-2, with D possibly matching TRBD1 (6 bases). This CDR3 has 15 amino acids. V lost 6 bases and J lost 0, with 14 bases in between. Germline V gene data show CDR1 as WSHSY and CDR2 as SAAADI. The CDR3, as DNA: TGCGCCAGCAGACAGACAGGAATACACCAAGAGACCCAGTACTTC. Translating it yields CASRQTGIHQETQYF.

This chain's CDR3 is CATSLLDTALPQHF. DNA for the CDR3: TGTGCCACCTCCTTGTTGGACACTGCTTTGCCCCAGCATTTT. The chain is built from TRBV19 and TRBJ1-5, with a possible D match to TRBD1 (5 bases). With 10 bases removed from V and 9 bases from J, the gap between germline ends came to 22 bases. Per germline, CDR1 LNHDA and CDR2 SQIVND (reference sequence). CDR3 length: 14 residues.

The rearrangement uses TRBV9 and TRBJ2-3, with 8 bases fitting TRBD2. The germline gives CDR1 SGDLS, CDR2 YYNGEE. With V trimmed by 0 bases and J by 5 bases, 2 bases remained unmatched. CDR3 length: 14 residues. CDR3 DNA: TGTGCCAGCAGCGTAGCGGGGGGGCGAGATACGCAGTATTTT. Its translation: CASSVAGGRDTQYF.

This sequence joins TRBV9 and TRBJ1-2, with TRBD1 matching 10 bases. Germline V lookup: CDR1 SGDLS, CDR2 YYNGEE. This CDR3 is built from 15 residues. With 3 bases clipped from V and 8 bases from J, the junction kept 10 bases outside the gene matches. The CDR3 loop reads CASSDPGQGFKGYTF. The CDR3 DNA follows: TGTGCCAGCAGCGACCCGGGACAGGGGTTTAAGGGCTACACCTTC.

This chain connects TRBV14 to TRBJ2-3; D gene uncertain. V shed 1 base and J shed 0 bases, with 8 bases lying between them. The CDR3 is 15 residues long. Germline assignment: CDR1 SGHDN and CDR2 FVKESK. The CDR3 DNA reads as TGTGCCAGCAGCCAAGGTGACCGAAGCACAGATACGCAGTATTTT. Protein product: CASSQGDRSTDTQYF.

The rearrangement joins TRBV29-1 to TRBJ1-2, with D maybe TRBD1 (5 bases). CDR1 and CDR2 (germline): SQVTM, ANQGSEA. Trimming stripped 6 bases from V and 0 bases from J, with 11 bases between. This CDR3 comprises 13 residues. The CDR3 loop reads CSVRDGSNYGYTF. The CDR3 DNA reads as TGCAGCGTCCGGGACGGTTCTAACTATGGCTACACCTTC.

For this clone: Other DNA variants within this sample encode the same CDR3. V gene TRBV7-9 combines with J gene TRBJ1-3, with D maybe TRBD1 (5 bases). This CDR3 has 16 amino acids. Germline lookup yields CDR1 SEHNR and CDR2 FQNEAQ (reference sequence). Trimming pared 2 bases from V and 0 bases from J, leaving 11 bases between. The CDR3, as DNA: TGTGCCAGCAGCTTAAAAAGTGGGGGCTCTGGAAACACCATATATTTT. Translating gives CASSLKSGGSGNTIYF.

V gene TRBV6-1 combines with J gene TRBJ1-1; D is possibly TRBD1 (6 bases). Per germline, CDR1 MNHNS and CDR2 SASEGT. With 2 bases removed from V and 0 bases from J, the gap between germline ends came to 16 bases. This CDR3 contains 17 residues. The CDR3 region has the DNA TGTGCCAGCAGTGAACTCCGGGTGACAGGATTGAACACTGAAGCTTTCTTT. Protein product: CASSELRVTGLNTEAFF.

Remarks on this clone: An end of the junction does not agree with germline; a read error may underlie this. The rearrangement links TRBV13 to TRBJ2-1; 14 bases align to TRBD2. Germline V gene sequence: CDR1 PRHDT, CDR2 FYEKMQ (reference sequence). The CDR3 sequence is 15 residues long. The CDR3 sequence is CASSLGLAGGVEQFF. The CDR3 region has the DNA TGTGCCAGCAGCCTAGGACTAGCGGGGGGAGTTGAGCAGTTCTTC.

The J gene is TRBJ2-1, the V gene TRBV28; D tentatively fits TRBD1 or TRBD2 (5 bases each). The germline V gene encodes CDR1 MDHEN and CDR2 SYDVKM. Trimming took 2 bases from V and 6 from J, leaving 11 bases between them. The CDR3 runs 14 residues. The DNA of the CDR3 is TGTGCCAGCAGTTTAATGGGGACCGCCAATGAGCAGTTCTTC. It specifies CASSLMGTANEQFF.

The chain couples TRBV4-1 to TRBJ1-1; TRBD1 might be the D (5 bases). CDR3 length equals 14 residues. The germline gives CDR1 MGHRA, CDR2 YSYEKL. The V end lost 3 bases, the J end lost 4 bases, and 12 bases lay between the germline ends. CDR3 loop: CASSHAGGGTEAFF. The CDR3 coding sequence is TGCGCCAGCAGCCATGCGGGGGGTGGCACTGAAGCTTTCTTT.

The sample holds a few counts of this clone. J is TRBJ2-2 and V is TRBV5-6; the D gene is possibly TRBD1 (6 bases). Germline-derived CDR1 and CDR2 are SGHDT and YYEEEE. V was shortened by 1 base and J by 5 bases, with 9 bases between the two germline ends. This CDR3 has 14 residues. The CDR3 coding sequence is TGTGCCAGCAGCTTGAGGCAGGGGACCGGGGAGCTGTTTTTT. The encoded protein is CASSLRQGTGELFF. The entire variable domain, with the rest obtained from reference TRBV5-6 and TRBJ2-2, is as follows: DAGVTQSPTHLIKTRGQQVTLRCSPKSGHDTVSWYQQALGQGPQFIFQYYEEEERQRGNFPDRFSGHQFPNYSSELNVNALLLGDSALYLCASSLRQGTGELFFGEGSRLTVL.

This chain links TRBV15 with TRBJ2-5, with D possibly being TRBD1 (5 bases). Trimming shortened V by 0 bases and J by 11 bases, and 19 bases separated the two germline ends. Germline V gene lookup returns CDR1 LNHNV and CDR2 YYDKDF (reference sequence). The CDR3 covers 15 residues. The chain's CDR3 is CATSRDRATSSEQYF. In DNA, the CDR3 is TGTGCCACCAGCAGAGACAGGGCGACGTCGAGTGAGCAGTACTTC.